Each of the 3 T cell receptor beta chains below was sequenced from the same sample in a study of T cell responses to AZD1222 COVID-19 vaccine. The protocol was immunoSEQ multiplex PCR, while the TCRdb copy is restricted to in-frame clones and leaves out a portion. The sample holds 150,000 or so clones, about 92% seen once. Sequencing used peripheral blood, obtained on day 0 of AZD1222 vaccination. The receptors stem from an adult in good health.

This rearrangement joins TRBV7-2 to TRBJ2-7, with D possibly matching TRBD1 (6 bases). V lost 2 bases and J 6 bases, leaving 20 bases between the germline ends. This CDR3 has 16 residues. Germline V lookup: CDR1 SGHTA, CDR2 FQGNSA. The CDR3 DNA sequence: TGTGCCAGCAGCTTAACGTCTACAGGGTTTGCATCCGAGCAGTACTTC. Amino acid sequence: CASSLTSTGFASEQYF.

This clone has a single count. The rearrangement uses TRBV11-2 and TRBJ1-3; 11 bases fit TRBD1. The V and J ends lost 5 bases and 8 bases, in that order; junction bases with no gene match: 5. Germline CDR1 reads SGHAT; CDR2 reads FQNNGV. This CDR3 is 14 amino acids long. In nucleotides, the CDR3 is TGTGCCAGCAGCAGGACAGGGGGCGCGGACACCATATATTTT. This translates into CASSRTGGADTIYF.

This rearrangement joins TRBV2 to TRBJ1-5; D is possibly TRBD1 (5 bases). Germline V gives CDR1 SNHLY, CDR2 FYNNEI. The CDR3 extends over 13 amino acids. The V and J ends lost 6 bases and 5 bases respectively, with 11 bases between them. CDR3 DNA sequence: TGTGCCAGCAGAGGGGATCGGGATCAGCCCCAGCATTTT. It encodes CASRGDRDQPQHF.